The T cell receptor (beta chain) described here comes from a study of early T cells in non-severe SARS-CoV-2 infection. V lost 6 bases, J lost 0 bases, and 12 bases lay in between. The CDR3 loop spans 15 amino acids. Germline V CDR1 and CDR2: MNHEY, SVGEGT. Unique molecular identifiers were added to individual cDNA molecules. TCRdb recomputed calls from the 5' RACE reads with MiXCR, one row per CDR3 protein. Here the sample spans tens of thousands of distinct CDR3 sequences, 4% to 5.5% being singletons. This clonotype is medium-sized within its sample. This TCR was sampled from an adult who was a healthcare worker with PCR-confirmed SARS-CoV-2 infection or an uninfected control (not recorded which). Sequencing was done on a sample of whole blood. V and J are TRBV6-2 or TRBV6-3 and TRBJ2-1; the D gene is possibly TRBD2 (5 bases). CDR3 sequence reads: CASSLSESSYNEQFF. DNA of the CDR3: TGTGCCAGCAGCCTTAGCGAAAGCTCCTACAATGAGCAGTTCTTC.